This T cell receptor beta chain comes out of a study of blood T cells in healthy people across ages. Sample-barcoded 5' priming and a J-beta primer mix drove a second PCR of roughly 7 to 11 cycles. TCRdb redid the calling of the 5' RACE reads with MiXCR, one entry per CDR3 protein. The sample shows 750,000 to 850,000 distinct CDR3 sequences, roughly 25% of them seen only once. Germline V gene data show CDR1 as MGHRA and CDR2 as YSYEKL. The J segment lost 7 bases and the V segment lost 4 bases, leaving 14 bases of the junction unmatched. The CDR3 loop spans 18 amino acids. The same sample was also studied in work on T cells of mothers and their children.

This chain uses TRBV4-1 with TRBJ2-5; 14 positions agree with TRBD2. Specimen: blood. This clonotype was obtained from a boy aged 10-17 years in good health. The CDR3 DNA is TGCGCCAGCAGCCCCGGACTAGCGGGAGGCCCAACAGAGAGGACCCAGTACTTC. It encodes CASSPGLAGGPTERTQYF.